Included here is one TCR beta chain sequence, with context. The data were taken from a study of blood T cell repertoires in COVID-19. The CDR3 has 13 residues. CDR1 is SGHDT and CDR2 is YYEEEE in the germline V gene. V shed 1 base and J shed 3 bases, with 5 bases lying between them. TCRdb's table, derived via immunoSEQ multiplex PCR, lists solely in-frame clones and lacks some. Of about 150,000 clones listed, 80% to 90% were seen once; the top ten hold roughly 15%. Specimen: peripheral blood. The source of this sequence is a woman in her forties with acute or convalescent COVID-19. The chain joins TRBV5-6 to TRBJ2-4, with unresolved D. CDR3 bases: TGTGCCAGCAGCTTGCCGGGCAAAAACATTCAGTACTTC. Translating it yields CASSLPGKNIQYF.